The 29 T cell receptor beta chains below come from one sample, sequenced in a study of OX40 agonist ivuxolimab in advanced cancers. Some clones are missing from TCRdb's copy, which holds only in-frame ones; the method was immunoSEQ multiplex PCR. This sample has tens of thousands of clones; approximately 84% occur once, and the top ten carry about 4.6%. The sample was CD4+ or CD8+ T cells sorted from blood, taken in a trial of the OX40 agonist ivuxolimab. Receptors were obtained from an adult with an advanced solid tumor such as melanoma, head and neck, liver or kidney cancer.

The V gene is TRBV27, the J gene TRBJ1-4; 10 nucleotides line up with TRBD1. CDR1 and CDR2 from the germline V gene are MNHEY and SMNVEV (reference sequence). This CDR3 comprises 16 residues. With V trimmed by 2 bases and J by 6 bases, 6 bases remained unmatched. In DNA form, the CDR3 reads TGTGCCAGCAGTTTAGGGACCGGGACAGGGGATGAAAAACTGTTTTTT. Protein: CASSLGTGTGDEKLFF.

The chain joins TRBV27 to TRBJ2-3; 8 positions agree with TRBD1. The V segment lost 0 bases and the J segment 5 bases; nucleotides outside the gene matches: 10. The germline CDR1 and CDR2 sequences are MNHEY and SMNVEV (reference sequence). The CDR3 has 17 residues. CDR3 in amino acids: CASSLSFMGTGEDTQYF. The CDR3 DNA reads as TGTGCCAGCAGTTTATCGTTTATGGGGACAGGAGAAGATACGCAGTATTTT.

CDR3 bases: TGTGCCAGCAGTTCCGACTCCACGGGCCGAAATGAGCAGTTCTTC. It encodes CASSSDSTGRNEQFF. The V and J genes are TRBV7-6 and TRBJ2-1; no firm D call. There are 15 residues in the CDR3. Looked up from germline, CDR1 is SGHVS and CDR2 is FNYEAQ. Trimming cost V 6 bases and J 7 bases, with 19 bases left between them. Full variable domain (remainder filled in from reference TRBV7-6 and TRBJ2-1): GAGVSQSPRYKVTKRGQDVALRCDPISGHVSLYWYRQALGQGPEFLTYFNYEAQQDKSGLPNDRFSAERPEGSISTLTIQRTEQRDSAMYRCASSSDSTGRNEQFFGPGTRLTVL.

This chain connects TRBV5-5 to TRBJ2-7, with 10 bases that match TRBD2. The CDR3 totals 14 residues. Germline V gene lookup returns CDR1 SGHKS and CDR2 YYEKEE (reference sequence). V gave up 4 bases and J gave up 4 bases; unmatched junction bases: 5. Written as DNA, the CDR3 is TGTGCCAGCAGCCCGGGACTAGCGTCTTACGAGCAGTACTTC. It yields the protein CASSPGLASYEQYF.

The chain couples TRBV27 to TRBJ2-7; either TRBD1 or TRBD2 may supply D (5 bases each). This CDR3 spans 13 amino acids. The germline V gene has CDR1 MNHEY and CDR2 SMNVEV (reference sequence). V was clipped by 2 bases and J by 3 bases, with 8 bases between them. The CDR3 nucleotides read TGTGCCAGCAGTTTAGTTGGGGGCTACGAGCAGTACTTC. Translated, it gives CASSLVGGYEQYF.

This clone was recorded once. The chain couples TRBV5-1 to TRBJ2-7; TRBD1 matches 8 bases. J lost 13 bases, V lost 4 bases, and 13 bases had no gene match. The germline V gene has CDR1 SGHRS and CDR2 YFSETQ. The CDR3 has 13 residues. CDR3 nucleotide sequence: TGCGCCAGCAGCATGGAGACAGGGGATTCAATTTACTTC. It translates to CASSMETGDSIYF.

This chain links TRBV5-6 with TRBJ2-3; D remains unclear. CDR3 length: 16 amino acids. The germline V and J ends were trimmed by 1 base and 2 bases, with 14 bases remaining between them. The germline CDR1 and CDR2 sequences are SGHDT and YYEEEE. The CDR3 here is CASSLWLGTLTDTQYF. CDR3 nucleotide sequence: TGTGCCAGCAGCTTGTGGCTTGGCACCCTCACAGATACGCAGTATTTT. The full variable domain, in which reference TRBV5-6 and TRBJ2-3 provide the parts outside the CDR3, is DAGVTQSPTHLIKTRGQQVTLRCSPKSGHDTVSWYQQALGQGPQFIFQYYEEEERQRGNFPDRFSGHQFPNYSSELNVNALLLGDSALYLCASSLWLGTLTDTQYFGPGTRLTVL.

This chain joins TRBV5-1 and TRBJ1-1; D is undetermined. CDR3 length: 13 residues. V was clipped by 2 bases and J by 4 bases, with 9 bases between them. Germline values: CDR1 SGHRS, CDR2 YFSETQ. The CDR3 nucleotides read TGCGCCAGCAGCTTCGAAGCGGGCACTGAAGCTTTCTTT. Its translation: CASSFEAGTEAFF.

As regards this clone: In the same sample, other DNA sequences code for this CDR3. The chain carries TRBV2 and TRBJ2-3; D gene ambiguous. Per the germline V gene, CDR1 is SNHLY and CDR2 is FYNNEI. Trimming cost V 6 bases and J 2 bases, with 12 bases left between them. This CDR3 region has 14 residues. DNA of the CDR3: TGTGCCAGCAGAGACTGGGATTACACAGATACGCAGTATTTT. It codes for CASRDWDYTDTQYF.

The genes are TRBV10-3 and TRBJ2-1, with a weak D call TRBD1 (6 bases). The CDR3 is 15 residues long. Germline-derived CDR1 and CDR2 are ENHRY and SYGVKD. Trimming cost V 2 bases and J 4 bases, with 12 bases left between them. The CDR3 DNA reads as TGTGCCATCAGTGAGGGACTTCAGGGGTACAATGAGCAGTTCTTC. Residues: CAISEGLQGYNEQFF.

The rearrangement joins TRBV11-2 to TRBJ2-5, with D possibly TRBD1 on 6 matching bases. The CDR3 spans 15 residues. V lost 3 bases, J lost 0 bases, and 11 bases lay in between. The V gene's germline CDR1 is SGHAT and CDR2 FQNNGV. CDR3 loop: CASSFDQGYQETQYF. In DNA, the CDR3 is TGTGCCAGCAGCTTCGACCAGGGGTACCAAGAGACCCAGTACTTC. Variable domain in full (rest from reference TRBV11-2 and TRBJ2-5): EAGVAQSPRYKIIEKRQSVAFWCNPISGHATLYWYQQILGQGPKLLIQFQNNGVVDDSQLPKDRFSAERLKGVDSTLKIQPAKLEDSAVYLCASSFDQGYQETQYFGPGTRLLVL.

The chain combines TRBV5-6 with TRBJ1-3; no definite D call. The germline CDR1 and CDR2 sequences are SGHDT and YYEEEE. V dropped 0 bases and J dropped 4 bases, with 8 bases sitting between them. This CDR3 comprises 14 residues. CDR3 amino acids: CASSLVGVGNTIYF. The CDR3 DNA sequence: TGTGCCAGCAGCTTGGTTGGGGTCGGAAACACCATATATTTT. The full variable domain, completed using reference TRBV5-6 and TRBJ1-3, is DAGVTQSPTHLIKTRGQQVTLRCSPKSGHDTVSWYQQALGQGPQFIFQYYEEEERQRGNFPDRFSGHQFPNYSSELNVNALLLGDSALYLCASSLVGVGNTIYFGEGSWLTVV.

This clone has a handful of counts. J is TRBJ2-3 and V is TRBV6-5; TRBD2 matches 8 bases. The CDR3 runs 16 residues. Germline V gene data show CDR1 as MNHEY and CDR2 as SVGAGI. Losses at the gene ends were 0 bases for V and 4 bases for J; bases not matched to a gene: 6. The CDR3 loop reads CASSYSVGRGSDTQYF. The DNA for the CDR3 is TGTGCCAGCAGTTACTCGGTCGGGAGGGGATCAGATACGCAGTATTTT.

The chain carries TRBV19 and TRBJ1-6; D possibly corresponds to TRBD1 (6 bases). Trimming stripped 5 bases from V and 10 bases from J, with 18 bases between. The germline V gene encodes CDR1 LNHDA and CDR2 SQIVND (reference sequence). The CDR3 runs 15 residues. The DNA of the CDR3 is TGTGCCAGTAGTTCGGAGGGGGTCCATGCGTCACCCCTCCACTTT. Its translation: CASSSEGVHASPLHF.

The chain employs TRBV5-4 and TRBJ2-1; 7 bases line up with TRBD1. Per germline, CDR1 SGHNT and CDR2 YYREEE (reference sequence). The trim removed 5 bases at V and 6 bases at J, leaving 5 bases unmatched. This CDR3 is 13 amino acids long. CDR3 loop: CASRPGTVNEQFF. CDR3 nucleotides: TGTGCCAGCAGGCCCGGGACAGTCAATGAGCAGTTCTTC.

V is TRBV25-1 and J is TRBJ2-7, with 7 nucleotides matching TRBD1. Germline-derived CDR1 and CDR2 are MGHDK and SYGVNS. CDR3 length equals 14 residues. V lost 2 bases, J lost 0 bases, and 1 base stayed unmatched. CDR3 bases: TGTGCCAGCAGTGAACCAGGGGGCTCCTACGAGCAGTACTTC. Amino acids: CASSEPGGSYEQYF.

This clone showed up just a few times. The rearrangement links TRBV6-5 to TRBJ2-3; 8 bases line up with TRBD2. CDR1 is MNHEY, CDR2 SVGAGI, per germline. This CDR3 has 12 amino acids. The V and J ends lost 5 bases and 10 bases, in that order; junction bases with no gene match: 5. CDR3 sequence reads: CASSPGLGPQYF. The CDR3 DNA reads as TGTGCCAGCAGTCCGGGACTAGGACCGCAGTATTTT.

The chain links TRBV4-1 to TRBJ1-1; D is perhaps TRBD1 (5 bases). Trimming took 1 base from V and 1 from J, leaving 10 bases between them. The CDR3 loop spans 15 amino acids. Germline CDR1 and CDR2: MGHRA and YSYEKL. The chain's CDR3 is CASSQGYRPNTEAFF. The CDR3 nucleotides are TGCGCCAGCAGCCAAGGTTACAGGCCGAACACTGAAGCTTTCTTT.

The genes are TRBV14 and TRBJ2-1; 8 nucleotides align to TRBD2. The CDR3 is 17 residues long. V shed 4 bases, J shed 15 bases, and the junction held 23 bases outside the gene matches. Per the germline V gene, CDR1 is SGHDN and CDR2 is FVKESK. The CDR3 DNA sequence: TGTGCCAGCAGCCCCTTGGGGAGCGGGGGCTTTGGATCCCAGGGGTTCTTC. It codes for CASSPLGSGGFGSQGFF.

The chain is built from TRBV21-1 and TRBJ1-1; the table's D gene call, TRBD1, was not cross checked with the DNA. TRBV21-1 is an annotated pseudogene. The length of the CDR3 is 14 residues. CDR3 sequence reads: CASNKTGADTEAFF. In nucleotides, the CDR3 is TGTGCCAGCAACAAGACAGGGGCGGACACTGAAGCTTTCTTT.

The chain is built from TRBV5-1 and TRBJ2-5; 7 nucleotides align to TRBD2. V was pared by 4 bases and J by 3 bases, with 6 bases of the junction left unmatched. Germline CDR1 and CDR2: SGHRS and YFSETQ. This CDR3 has 14 amino acids. This CDR3 is CASSPSGGEETQYF. CDR3 DNA: TGCGCCAGCAGCCCCTCGGGAGGAGAAGAGACCCAGTACTTC.

J is TRBJ2-1 and V is TRBV4-2; D gene unclear. The ends were cut back, 1 base at V and 0 bases at J, with 10 bases in the middle. Germline V gene sequence: CDR1 LGHNA, CDR2 YNFKEQ. This CDR3 region has 16 residues. The CDR3 nucleotides are TGTGCCAGCAGCCAAGCTCACCCCCCCTCCTACAATGAGCAGTTCTTC. This gives the protein CASSQAHPPSYNEQFF.

This chain links TRBV5-1 with TRBJ2-5, with D possibly TRBD1 on 6 matching bases. CDR1 is SGHRS and CDR2 is YFSETQ in the germline V gene. The length of the CDR3 is 14 residues. Trimming removed 3 bases at V and 5 bases at J, with 14 bases between. In DNA, the CDR3 is TGCGCCAGCAGCTCCCAGGGGAAAGGTGAGACCCAGTACTTC. Its translation is CASSSQGKGETQYF. Together with reference TRBV5-1 and TRBJ2-5, the CDR3 gives the full variable domain: KAGVTQTPRYLIKTRGQQVTLSCSPISGHRSVSWYQQTPGQGLQFLFEYFSETQRNKGNFPGRFSGRQFSNSRSEMNVSTLELGDSALYLCASSSQGKGETQYFGPGTRLLVL.

V gene TRBV7-9 combines with J gene TRBJ1-5; D is perhaps TRBD1 (6 bases). V lost 5 bases to trimming and J lost 4 bases, with 24 bases between them. The germline CDR1 and CDR2 sequences are SEHNR and FQNEAQ (reference sequence). The CDR3 sequence is 18 residues long. In nucleotides, the CDR3 is TGTGCCAGCAGCCTCACAGGGTCCGGTTCAGGGTTGAATCAGCCCCAGCATTTT. This gives the protein CASSLTGSGSGLNQPQHF.

The table lists this clone with a few counts. CDR3 loop: CASRDWTSGRDNEQFF. The CDR3 DNA follows: TGCGCCAGCAGAGATTGGACTAGCGGGAGAGACAATGAGCAGTTCTTC. This sequence joins TRBV10-2 and TRBJ2-1; 13 bases align to TRBD2. Germline assignment: CDR1 WSHSY and CDR2 SAAADI. The CDR3 extends over 16 amino acids. J was trimmed by 5 bases and V by 6 bases; bases with no gene match: 7.

The chain is built from TRBV6-5 and TRBJ1-1, with TRBD1 as a possible D gene (5 bases). V was shortened by 6 bases and J by 5 bases, with 16 bases between the two germline ends. Germline CDR1 reads MNHEY; CDR2 reads SVGAGI. The CDR3 has 14 residues. The CDR3 nucleotides read TGTGCCAGCAGCCCCCGACTCCGGGGGACTGAAGCTTTCTTT. Translation gives CASSPRLRGTEAFF.

This chain links TRBV5-8 with TRBJ2-3; 12 bases match TRBD2. The V gene end was trimmed by 0 bases and the J gene end by 4 bases; junction bases not matched to a gene: 0. CDR1 SGHTS and CDR2 YDEGEE come from the germline V gene. There are 15 residues in the CDR3. The CDR3 here is CASSLGLAGADTQYF. CDR3 sequence (DNA): TGTGCCAGCAGCTTGGGACTAGCGGGAGCAGATACGCAGTATTTT. Full variable domain (outside the CDR3, taken from reference TRBV5-8 and TRBJ2-3): EAGVTQSPTHLIKTRGQQATLRCSPISGHTSVYWYQQALGLGLQFLLWYDEGEERNRGNFPPRFSGRQFPNYSSELNVNALELEDSALYLCASSLGLAGADTQYFGPGTRLTVL.

J is TRBJ1-1 and V is TRBV12-5, with D hard to call. The germline gives CDR1 LGHNT, CDR2 FRNRAP. The germline V and J ends were trimmed by 7 bases and 1 base, with 13 bases remaining between them. There are 14 residues in the CDR3. This CDR3 is CASAGGPTNTEAFF. In nucleotides, the CDR3 is TGTGCTAGTGCGGGTGGACCGACGAACACTGAAGCTTTCTTT.

The chain carries TRBV5-1 and TRBJ1-2; D not certain. V lost 5 bases to trimming and J lost 3 bases, with 17 bases between them. CDR3 size: 15 residues. Germline lookup yields CDR1 SGHRS and CDR2 YFSETQ. The CDR3 nucleotides are TGCGCCAGCAGACCACTCGCGAAGGGTGACTATGGCTACACCTTC. Translation: CASRPLAKGDYGYTF.